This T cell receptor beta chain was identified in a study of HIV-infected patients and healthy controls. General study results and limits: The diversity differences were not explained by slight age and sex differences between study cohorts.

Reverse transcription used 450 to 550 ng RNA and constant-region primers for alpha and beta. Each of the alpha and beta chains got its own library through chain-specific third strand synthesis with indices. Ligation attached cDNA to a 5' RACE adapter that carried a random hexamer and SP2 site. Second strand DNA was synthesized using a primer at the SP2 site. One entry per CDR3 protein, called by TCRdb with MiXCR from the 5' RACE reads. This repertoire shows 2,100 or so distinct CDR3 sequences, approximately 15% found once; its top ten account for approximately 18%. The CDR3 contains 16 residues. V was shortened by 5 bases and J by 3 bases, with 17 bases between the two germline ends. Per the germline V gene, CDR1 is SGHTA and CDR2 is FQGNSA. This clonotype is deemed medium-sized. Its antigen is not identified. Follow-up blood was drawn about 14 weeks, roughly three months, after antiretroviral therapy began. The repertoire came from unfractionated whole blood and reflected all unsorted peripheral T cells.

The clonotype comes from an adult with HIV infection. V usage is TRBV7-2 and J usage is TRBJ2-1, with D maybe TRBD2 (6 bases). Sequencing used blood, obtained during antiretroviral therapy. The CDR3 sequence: CASSPVRGAGYNEQFF. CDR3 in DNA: TGTGCCAGCAGCCCGGTGAGGGGAGCGGGCTACAATGAGCAGTTCTTC.